Each of the 17 T cell receptor beta chains below was sequenced from the same sample in a study of patients and donors after allogeneic stem cell transplantation. TCRdb used MiXCR to reprocess the RT-PCR reads, holding one entry per CDR3 protein. The sample has over 200,000 distinct CDR3 sequences, around 40% seen once. Specimen: blood, either unsorted or a sorted T cell fraction (not recorded which). All receptors derive from a human donor who was either an allogeneic HSCT recipient or a stem cell or donor lymphocyte infusion donor (not recorded which). It is not recorded whose cells these are; they may come from a transplant donor.

The gene calls are TRBV15 and TRBJ2-2; D might be TRBD1 (5 bases). Germline loops: CDR1 LNHNV, CDR2 YYDKDF (reference sequence). Trimming took off 2 bases at V and 4 bases at J, with 17 bases between the two ends. CDR3 length equals 17 residues. The CDR3 DNA is TGTGCCACCAGCAGAAGGGGTCCTACAGGTGGCACCGGGGAGCTGTTTTTT. Its translation is CATSRRGPTGGTGELFF.

The chain links TRBV9 to TRBJ2-5; TRBD1 agrees at 7 bases. There are 14 residues in the CDR3. In germline, CDR1 is SGDLS, CDR2 YYNGEE. V trimming: 3 bases; J trimming: 2 bases; junction bases outside the gene matches: 4. CDR3 DNA sequence: TGTGCCAGCAGCGCCGACAGGGCGCAAGAGACCCAGTACTTC. Protein: CASSADRAQETQYF.

The chain uses TRBV25-1 and TRBJ1-6; D remains ambiguous. The CDR3 runs 11 residues. Germline CDR1 MGHDK, CDR2 SYGVNS. Deletions cut 8 bases from V and 9 bases from J, with 8 bases between. DNA of the CDR3: TGTGCCAGCGGGTGGGGTTCACCCCTCCACTTT. Its protein is CASGWGSPLHF.

This sequence joins TRBV11-1 and TRBJ1-2; TRBD1 agrees at 8 bases. V lost 5 bases to trimming and J lost 3 bases; unmatched junction nucleotides: 8. The germline gives CDR1 SGHAT, CDR2 FQDESV (reference sequence). The CDR3 runs to 15 residues. The CDR3 here is CASSHNGQGDYGYTF. The CDR3 DNA reads as TGTGCCAGCAGCCATAACGGACAGGGCGACTATGGCTACACCTTC.

The chain combines TRBV12-3 or TRBV12-4 with TRBJ2-3; possibly TRBD2 for D (6 bases). V gave up 3 bases and J gave up 6 bases, with 16 bases separating them. The CDR3 sequence is 15 residues long. The DNA of the CDR3 is TGTGCCAGCAGTTTGGAGGGACGGTCAAGGGATACGCAGTATTTT. Amino acid sequence: CASSLEGRSRDTQYF.

This chain uses TRBV5-6 with TRBJ2-7; D remains ambiguous. Looked up from germline, CDR1 is SGHDT and CDR2 is YYEEEE. The CDR3 covers 11 residues. V was cut by 0 bases and J by 10 bases, with 8 bases left in between. CDR3 DNA sequence: TGTGCCAGCAGCTTGGGGGGTAAACAGTACTTC. Protein: CASSLGGKQYF.

This clonotype was picked up a small number of times. The chain employs TRBV12-3 or TRBV12-4 and TRBJ1-2; 9 nucleotides align to TRBD1. The CDR3 has 13 residues. V was clipped by 3 bases and J by 7 bases; unmatched bases: 3. The CDR3 DNA sequence: TGTGCCAGCAGTTTGTCACAGGGGGCTGGCTACACCTTC. This encodes CASSLSQGAGYTF.

V usage is TRBV7-8 and J usage is TRBJ2-5; 8 bases fit TRBD2. V lost 3 bases and J lost 4; bases outside the gene matches: 1. The CDR3 has 13 amino acids. Germline V gene data show CDR1 as SGHVS and CDR2 as FQNEAQ. In nucleotides, the CDR3 is TGTGCCAGCAGCTTTAGCGGGGTAGAGACCCAGTACTTC. Protein sequence: CASSFSGVETQYF.

V is TRBV18 and J is TRBJ2-5, with D possibly matching TRBD1 (6 bases). Germline V gene lookup returns CDR1 KGHSH and CDR2 LQKENI. Trimming pared 4 bases from V and 0 bases from J, leaving 18 bases between. The CDR3 totals 17 residues. The CDR3 sequence: CASSLRLDSKYQETQYF. The DNA for the CDR3 is TGTGCCAGCTCACTCAGACTGGACAGCAAGTACCAAGAGACCCAGTACTTC. The complete variable domain, with remaining parts taken from reference TRBV18 and TRBJ2-5, reads NAGVMQNPRHLVRRRGQEARLRCSPMKGHSHVYWYRQLPEEGLKFMVYLQKENIIDESGMPKERFSAEFPKEGPSILRIQQVVRGDSAAYFCASSLRLDSKYQETQYFGPGTRLLVL.

This clonotype was picked up a small number of times. The rearrangement uses TRBV29-1 and TRBJ1-5, with 8 positions matching TRBD1. Looked up from germline, CDR1 is SQVTM and CDR2 is ANQGSEA. The CDR3 spans 13 residues. Trimming removed 6 bases from V and 3 bases from J; junction bases left unmatched: 4. The CDR3 spells CSVGTGLNQPQHF. The CDR3 DNA reads TGCAGCGTGGGGACAGGACTCAATCAGCCCCAGCATTTT.

The J gene is TRBJ2-3, the V gene TRBV20-1, with 7 bases matching TRBD1. Germline assignment: CDR1 DFQATT and CDR2 SNEGSKA (reference sequence). Trimming took 2 bases from V and 1 from J; bases not matched to a gene: 6. This CDR3 comprises 15 residues. The DNA for the CDR3 is TGCAGTGCTAGAACACCTCAGGGGGGCACAGATACGCAGTATTTT. Protein product: CSARTPQGGTDTQYF.

The chain uses TRBV18 and TRBJ1-1; weak D call: TRBD1 (6 bases). The CDR3 runs 14 residues. Germline loops: CDR1 KGHSH, CDR2 LQKENI. V shed 6 bases and J shed 4 bases, with 15 bases lying between them. CDR3 protein: CASSGTIWGTEAFF. The CDR3 nucleotides are TGTGCCAGCTCGGGGACAATCTGGGGCACTGAAGCTTTCTTT.

V gene TRBV20-1 combines with J gene TRBJ1-5, with 7 bases aligning to TRBD1. Germline-derived CDR1 and CDR2 are DFQATT and SNEGSKA (reference sequence). J lost 6 bases, V lost 0 bases, and 5 bases had no gene match. The CDR3 sequence is 14 residues long. CDR3 amino acids: CSARDVQGGQPQHF. Here the CDR3 DNA reads TGCAGTGCTAGAGATGTCCAGGGGGGTCAGCCCCAGCATTTT.

The V and J genes are TRBV7-9 and TRBJ2-5; TRBD1 matches 7 bases. The length of the CDR3 is 12 residues. In germline, CDR1 is SEHNR, CDR2 FQNEAQ (reference sequence). With V trimmed by 6 bases and J by 7 bases, 5 bases remained unmatched. The CDR3 sequence is CASSFRQGTQYF. CDR3 coding DNA: TGTGCCAGCAGTTTTCGACAGGGGACCCAGTACTTC.

This clonotype was detected a few times. The chain carries TRBV2 and TRBJ1-1; D is unresolved. The germline gives CDR1 SNHLY, CDR2 FYNNEI. The CDR3 is 15 amino acids. The V end was cut by 7 bases, the J end by 0 bases, with 15 bases between. CDR3 protein: CASTRVRALNTEAFF. In DNA form, the CDR3 reads TGTGCCAGCACCCGGGTGAGGGCCTTGAACACTGAAGCTTTCTTT. Together with reference TRBV2 and TRBJ1-1, the CDR3 gives the full variable domain: EPEVTQTPSHQVTQMGQEVILRCVPISNHLYFYWYRQILGQKVEFLVSFYNNEISEKSEIFDDQFSVERPDGSNFTLKIRSTKLEDSAMYFCASTRVRALNTEAFFGQGTRLTVV.

The genes are TRBV5-6 and TRBJ2-7; TRBD2 matches at 8 bases. Unmatched junction bases numbered 9, after V lost 4 bases and J lost 3 bases. Germline CDR1 reads SGHDT; CDR2 reads YYEEEE. This CDR3 has 15 amino acids. The CDR3 DNA is TGTGCCAGCAGCGCTGGACTAGCTGTAAGCTACGAGCAGTACTTC. It yields the protein CASSAGLAVSYEQYF.

The V call is TRBV6-6, the J call TRBJ1-5, with D perhaps TRBD1 (6 bases). In germline, CDR1 is MNHNY, CDR2 SVGAGI (reference sequence). With 6 bases removed from V and 6 bases from J, the gap between germline ends came to 18 bases. CDR3 length: 15 amino acids. CDR3 coding DNA: TGTGCCAGCAGCCACGGGATGGGGGGCGGTCAGCCCCAGCATTTT. It yields the protein CASSHGMGGGQPQHF.